One and the same sample provided the 16 T cell receptor beta chains below, sequenced in a study of control samples from healthy donors and cancer patients. The table came from immunoSEQ multiplex PCR; TCRdb's copy has only in-frame clones and leaves some out. Of over 100,000 clones in the sample, about 89% are singletons; the top ten hold 15% to 20%. Sequencing used blood. Receptors originate from a woman in her forties or fifties in good health.

The DNA for the CDR3 is TGTGCCAGCAGCCCGACGACAGGGGCGGAGACCCAGTACTTC. Protein product: CASSPTTGAETQYF. The V call is TRBV9, the J call TRBJ2-5, with TRBD1 identical over 8 bases. Germline CDR1 is SGDLS and CDR2 is YYNGEE. The CDR3 has 14 residues. V trimming: 4 bases; J trimming: 5 bases; junction bases outside the gene matches: 7. Using reference TRBV9 and TRBJ2-5 for the parts outside the CDR3, the full variable domain is DSGVTQTPKHLITATGQRVTLRCSPRSGDLSVYWYQQSLDQGLQFLIQYYNGEERAKGNILERFSAQQFPDLHSELNLSSLELGDSALYFCASSPTTGAETQYFGPGTRLLVL.

CDR3 in amino acids: CASSAAGGTYGYTF. In DNA, the CDR3 is TGCGCCAGCAGCGCGGCGGGGGGGACCTATGGCTACACCTTC. This chain uses TRBV5-1 with TRBJ1-2, with D perhaps matching TRBD1 (5 bases). Germline-derived CDR1 and CDR2 are SGHRS and YFSETQ. Trimming pared 4 bases from V and 4 bases from J, leaving 14 bases between. This CDR3 has 14 amino acids.

The chain carries TRBV6-5 and TRBJ2-3, with 9 bases fitting TRBD1. Per the germline V gene, CDR1 is MNHEY and CDR2 is SVGAGI. This CDR3 contains 15 residues. The V and J ends lost 1 base and 3 bases, in that order; junction bases with no gene match: 2. The CDR3 coding sequence is TGTGCCAGCAGTTACTTGGGACAGGGAACAGATACGCAGTATTTT. It specifies CASSYLGQGTDTQYF.

This clone was recorded once. CDR3 sequence: CASSEQGSNQPQHF. In nucleotides, the CDR3 is TGCGCCAGCAGTGAACAGGGGTCCAATCAGCCCCAGCATTTT. J is TRBJ1-5 and V is TRBV4-1, with 7 bases lining up with TRBD1. Germline V gives CDR1 MGHRA, CDR2 YSYEKL. With V trimmed by 6 bases and J by 3 bases, 5 bases remained unmatched. The CDR3 length is 14 residues.

The chain employs TRBV6-2 or TRBV6-3 and TRBJ2-7; 7 nucleotides align to TRBD2. V gave up 4 bases and J gave up 1 base; unmatched junction bases: 7. There are 15 residues in the CDR3. The V gene's germline CDR1 is MNHEY and CDR2 SVGEGT. The CDR3 nucleotides are TGTGCCAGCAGTTTCAGAGCGGGGCCTTCCTACGAGCAGTACGTC. It codes for CASSFRAGPSYEQYV.

This clone was detected once. The chain carries TRBV15 and TRBJ2-5, with 7 bases aligning to TRBD2. Per the germline V gene, CDR1 is LNHNV and CDR2 is YYDKDF (reference sequence). After removal of 1 base from V and 5 bases from J, the junction contained 7 bases not matched to a gene. The CDR3 runs 15 residues. The CDR3 DNA follows: TGTGCCACCAGCAGAGGGAGCCTGGGAGGGGAGACCCAGTACTTC. Residues: CATSRGSLGGETQYF.

The chain uses TRBV9 and TRBJ2-3; D is possibly TRBD1 or TRBD2 (5 bases each). The V gene's germline CDR1 is SGDLS and CDR2 YYNGEE. Trimming removed 4 bases at V and 4 bases at J, with 19 bases between. The CDR3 loop spans 16 amino acids. The CDR3 loop is CASSPPGSLGPDTQYF. The CDR3 DNA follows: TGTGCCAGCAGCCCCCCGGGGTCCTTGGGGCCAGATACGCAGTATTTT.

V gene TRBV19 combines with J gene TRBJ2-1; TRBD1 might be the D (6 bases). Trimming stripped 8 bases from V and 2 bases from J, with 10 bases between. This CDR3 spans 13 amino acids. Germline V CDR1 and CDR2: LNHDA, SQIVND (reference sequence). The CDR3 DNA reads as TGTGCCAGTGCAGGGGTTACCTACAATGAGCAGTTCTTC. Translation: CASAGVTYNEQFF.

The chain combines TRBV7-6 with TRBJ2-5, with D maybe TRBD2 (7 bases). Per germline, CDR1 SGHVS and CDR2 FNYEAQ. The V and J ends lost 6 bases and 5 bases respectively, with 19 bases between them. This CDR3 has 15 residues. The CDR3: CASREAPGGHETQYF. The CDR3 DNA follows: TGTGCCAGCAGAGAAGCCCCGGGGGGCCACGAGACCCAGTACTTC.

The CDR3 protein is CASKSGGPTYEQYF. In DNA, the CDR3 is TGTGCCAGCAAAAGCGGGGGCCCAACTTACGAGCAGTACTTC. The gene calls are TRBV13 and TRBJ2-7, with TRBD2 matching over 8 bases. The germline V gene has CDR1 PRHDT and CDR2 FYEKMQ (reference sequence). Trimming took 7 bases from V and 4 from J; bases not matched to a gene: 9. The CDR3 contains 14 residues.

This clone showed up just once. The chain is built from TRBV9 and TRBJ1-2; D gene unclear. Germline CDR1 SGDLS, CDR2 YYNGEE. The CDR3 sequence is 15 residues long. V was clipped by 0 bases and J by 4 bases, with 13 bases between them. This CDR3 reads CASSVAPTRLYGYTF. The CDR3 DNA sequence: TGTGCCAGCAGCGTAGCTCCTACAAGGCTCTATGGCTACACCTTC.

As DNA, the CDR3 is TGCGCCAGCAGTGAGGCACAGGGGAGGGAGACCCAGTACTTC. It is translated as CASSEAQGRETQYF. The chain uses TRBV10-1 and TRBJ2-5; maybe TRBD1 (7 bases). This CDR3 is built from 14 residues. Germline V gene lookup returns CDR1 WNHNN and CDR2 SYGVQD (reference sequence). Deletions cut 2 bases from V and 5 bases from J, with 12 bases between.

This clone was counted only a few times. CDR3 protein: CASSMGPATLGSYTF. Here the CDR3 DNA reads TGTGCCAGTAGTATGGGGCCCGCCACCCTCGGGAGCTACACCTTC. The rearrangement uses TRBV19 and TRBJ1-2, with a weak D call TRBD1 (5 bases). Trimming stripped 3 bases from V and 9 bases from J, with 20 bases between. The CDR3 extends over 15 amino acids. Looked up from germline, CDR1 is LNHDA and CDR2 is SQIVND (reference sequence).

J is TRBJ2-3 and V is TRBV9, with D uncertain. Germline assignment: CDR1 SGDLS and CDR2 YYNGEE. V lost 3 bases to trimming and J lost 5 bases, with 13 bases between them. The CDR3 extends over 14 amino acids. In DNA form, the CDR3 reads TGTGCCAGCAGCGGGCCCCAGCTGGTAGATACGCAGTATTTT. Translating gives CASSGPQLVDTQYF.

The chain combines TRBV23-1 with TRBJ2-7, with TRBD1 as a possible D gene (5 bases). TRBV23-1 is an ORF; its function is uncertain. The V end was cut by 6 bases, the J end by 0 bases, with 15 bases between. The CDR3 is 15 amino acids. The CDR3 here is CASSPGKGLSYEQYV. In nucleotides, the CDR3 is TGCGCCAGCAGCCCCGGAAAGGGGCTCTCCTACGAGCAGTACGTC.

The chain joins TRBV2 to TRBJ2-7; D is possibly TRBD1 (5 bases). Germline V lookup: CDR1 SNHLY, CDR2 FYNNEI. V was cut by 7 bases and J by 8 bases, with 18 bases left in between. The CDR3 has 13 amino acids. The CDR3 nucleotides read TGTGCCAGCATTCGGACACCTTCTACGAAGCAGTACTTC. Amino acid sequence: CASIRTPSTKQYF.